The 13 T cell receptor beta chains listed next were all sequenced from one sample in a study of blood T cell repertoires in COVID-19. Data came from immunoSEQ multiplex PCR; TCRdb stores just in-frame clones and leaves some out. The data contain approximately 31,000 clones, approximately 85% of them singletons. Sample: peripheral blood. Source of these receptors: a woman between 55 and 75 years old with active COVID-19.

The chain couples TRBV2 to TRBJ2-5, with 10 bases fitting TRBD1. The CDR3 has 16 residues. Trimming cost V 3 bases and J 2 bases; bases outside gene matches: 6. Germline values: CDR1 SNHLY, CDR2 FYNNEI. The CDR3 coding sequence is TGTGCCAGCAGTGATGGACAGGGGGGGCGTCAAGAGACCCAGTACTTC. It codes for CASSDGQGGRQETQYF.

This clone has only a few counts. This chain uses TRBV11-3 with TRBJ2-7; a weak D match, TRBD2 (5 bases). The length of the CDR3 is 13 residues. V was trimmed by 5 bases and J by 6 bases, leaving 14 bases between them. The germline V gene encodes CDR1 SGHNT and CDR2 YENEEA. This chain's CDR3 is CASSKEVSSEQYF. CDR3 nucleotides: TGTGCCAGCAGCAAGGAGGTTTCCAGCGAGCAGTACTTC.

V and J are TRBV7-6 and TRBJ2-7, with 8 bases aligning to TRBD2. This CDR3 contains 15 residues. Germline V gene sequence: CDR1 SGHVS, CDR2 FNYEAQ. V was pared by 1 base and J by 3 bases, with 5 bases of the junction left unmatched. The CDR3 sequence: CASSLGSGGSYEQYF. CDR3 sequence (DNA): TGTGCCAGCAGCTTAGGGTCGGGGGGGAGCTACGAGCAGTACTTC.

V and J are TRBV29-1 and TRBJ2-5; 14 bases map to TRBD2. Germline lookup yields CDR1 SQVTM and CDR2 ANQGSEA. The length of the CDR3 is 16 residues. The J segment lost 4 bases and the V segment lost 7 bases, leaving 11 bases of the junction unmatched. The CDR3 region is CSGVGLAGGVRETQYF. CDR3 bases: TGCAGCGGGGTAGGACTAGCGGGAGGTGTAAGAGAGACCCAGTACTTC. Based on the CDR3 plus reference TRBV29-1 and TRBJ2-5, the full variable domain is SAVISQKPSRDICQRGTSLTIQCQVDSQVTMMFWYRQQPGQSLTLIATANQGSEATYESGFVIDKFPISRPNLTFSTLTVSNMSPEDSSIYLCSGVGLAGGVRETQYFGPGTRLLVL.

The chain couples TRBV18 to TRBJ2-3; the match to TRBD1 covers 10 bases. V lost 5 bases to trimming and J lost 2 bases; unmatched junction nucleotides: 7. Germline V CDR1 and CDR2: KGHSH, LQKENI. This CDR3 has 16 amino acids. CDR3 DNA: TGTGCCAGCTCAAGACAGGGGGCGGGGAACACAGATACGCAGTATTTT. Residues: CASSRQGAGNTDTQYF.

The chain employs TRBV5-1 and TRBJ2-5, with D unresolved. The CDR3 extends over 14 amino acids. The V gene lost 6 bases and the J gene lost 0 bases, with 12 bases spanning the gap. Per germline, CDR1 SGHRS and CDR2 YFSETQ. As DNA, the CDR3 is TGCGCCAGCACCCTACAGCCGAACCAAGAGACCCAGTACTTC. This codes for CASTLQPNQETQYF.

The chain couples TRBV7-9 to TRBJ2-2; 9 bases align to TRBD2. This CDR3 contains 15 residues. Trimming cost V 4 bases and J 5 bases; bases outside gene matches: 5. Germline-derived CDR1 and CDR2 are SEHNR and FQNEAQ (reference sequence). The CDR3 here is CASSWGLAGTGELFF. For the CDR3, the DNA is TGTGCCAGCAGCTGGGGACTAGCCGGAACCGGGGAGCTGTTTTTT.

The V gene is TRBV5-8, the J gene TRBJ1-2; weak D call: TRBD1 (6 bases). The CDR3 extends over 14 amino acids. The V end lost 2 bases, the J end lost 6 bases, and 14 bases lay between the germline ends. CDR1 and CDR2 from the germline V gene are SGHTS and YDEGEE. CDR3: CASSFTGFKDGYTF. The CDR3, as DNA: TGTGCCAGCAGCTTTACAGGGTTTAAAGATGGCTACACCTTC.

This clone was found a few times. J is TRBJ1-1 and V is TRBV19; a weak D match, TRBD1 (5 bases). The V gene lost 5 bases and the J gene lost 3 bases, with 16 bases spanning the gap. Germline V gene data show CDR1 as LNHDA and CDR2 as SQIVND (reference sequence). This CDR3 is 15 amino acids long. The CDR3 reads CASSVLRAQHTEAFF. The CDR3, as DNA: TGTGCCAGTAGTGTACTCAGGGCACAGCACACTGAAGCTTTCTTT.

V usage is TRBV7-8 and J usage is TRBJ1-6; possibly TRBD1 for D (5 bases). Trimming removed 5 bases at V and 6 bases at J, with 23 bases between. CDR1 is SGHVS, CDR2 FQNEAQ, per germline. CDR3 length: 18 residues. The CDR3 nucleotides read TGTGCCAGCAGCCCCGTAAGTCAGGGAGGCGTAGGTAATTCACCCCTCCACTTT. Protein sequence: CASSPVSQGGVGNSPLHF.

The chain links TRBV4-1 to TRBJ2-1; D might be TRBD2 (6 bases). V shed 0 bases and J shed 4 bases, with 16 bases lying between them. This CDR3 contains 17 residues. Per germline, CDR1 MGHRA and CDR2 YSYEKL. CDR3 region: CASSQEGRRERYNEQFF. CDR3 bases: TGCGCCAGCAGCCAAGAAGGTAGGAGGGAGAGGTACAATGAGCAGTTCTTC.

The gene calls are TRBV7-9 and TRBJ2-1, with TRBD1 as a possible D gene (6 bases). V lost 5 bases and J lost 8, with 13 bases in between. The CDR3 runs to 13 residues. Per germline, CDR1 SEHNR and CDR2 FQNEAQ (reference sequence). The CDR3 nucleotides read TGTGCCAGCAGCACTGAACAGGGCTATGAGCAGTTCTTC. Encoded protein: CASSTEQGYEQFF.

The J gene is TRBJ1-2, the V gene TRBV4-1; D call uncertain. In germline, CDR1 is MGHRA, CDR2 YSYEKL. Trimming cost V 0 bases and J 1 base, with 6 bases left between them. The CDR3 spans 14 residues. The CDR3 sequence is CASSQDSVNYGYTF. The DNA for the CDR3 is TGCGCCAGCAGCCAAGACTCAGTTAACTATGGCTACACCTTC.